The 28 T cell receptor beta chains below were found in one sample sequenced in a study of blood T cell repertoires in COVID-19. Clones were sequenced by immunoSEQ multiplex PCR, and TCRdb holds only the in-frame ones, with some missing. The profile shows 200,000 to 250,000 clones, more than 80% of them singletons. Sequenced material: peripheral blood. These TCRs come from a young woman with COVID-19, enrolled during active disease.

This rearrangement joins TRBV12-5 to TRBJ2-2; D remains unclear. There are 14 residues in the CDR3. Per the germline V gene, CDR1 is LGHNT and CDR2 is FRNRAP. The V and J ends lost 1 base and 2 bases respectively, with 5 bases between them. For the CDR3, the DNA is TGTGCTAGTGGTTTGGGACTTAACACCGGGGAGCTGTTTTTT. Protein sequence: CASGLGLNTGELFF.

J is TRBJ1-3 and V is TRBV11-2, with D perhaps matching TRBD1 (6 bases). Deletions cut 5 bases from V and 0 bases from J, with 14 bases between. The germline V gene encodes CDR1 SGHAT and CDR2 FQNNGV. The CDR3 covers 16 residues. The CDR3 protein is CASSLAQGFSGNTIYF. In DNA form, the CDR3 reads TGTGCCAGCAGCCTCGCACAGGGCTTCTCTGGAAACACCATATATTTT.

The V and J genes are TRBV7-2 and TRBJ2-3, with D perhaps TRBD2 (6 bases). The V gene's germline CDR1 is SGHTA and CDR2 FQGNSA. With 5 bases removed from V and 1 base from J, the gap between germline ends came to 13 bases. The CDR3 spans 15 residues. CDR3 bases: TGTGCCAGCAGCCAAATCTGGGGGGGCACAGATACGCAGTATTTT. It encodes CASSQIWGGTDTQYF.

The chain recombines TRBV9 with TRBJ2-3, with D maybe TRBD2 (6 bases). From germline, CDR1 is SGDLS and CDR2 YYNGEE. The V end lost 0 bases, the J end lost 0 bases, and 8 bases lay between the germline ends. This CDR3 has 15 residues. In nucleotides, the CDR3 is TGTGCCAGCAGCGTAGTCGGGGGTAGCACAGATACGCAGTATTTT. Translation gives CASSVVGGSTDTQYF.

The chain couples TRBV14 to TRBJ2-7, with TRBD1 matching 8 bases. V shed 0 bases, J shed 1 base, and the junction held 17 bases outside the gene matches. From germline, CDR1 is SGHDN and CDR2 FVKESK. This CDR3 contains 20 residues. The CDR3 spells CASSQDYLPSGGLPSYEQYF. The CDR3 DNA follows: TGTGCCAGCAGCCAAGACTACCTCCCCTCAGGGGGCCTGCCTTCCTACGAGCAGTACTTC.

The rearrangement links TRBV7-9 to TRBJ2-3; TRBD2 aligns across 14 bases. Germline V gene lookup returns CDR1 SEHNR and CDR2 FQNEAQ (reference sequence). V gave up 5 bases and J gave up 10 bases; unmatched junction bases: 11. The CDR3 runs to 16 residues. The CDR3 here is CASSIIWGTSGSPQYF. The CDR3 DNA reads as TGTGCCAGCAGCATTATTTGGGGGACTAGCGGGAGTCCGCAGTATTTT.

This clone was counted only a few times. The CDR3 region is CASSLAGTVDGYTF. The CDR3 bases are TGTGCCAGCAGCTTAGCCGGGACAGTGGATGGCTACACCTTC. This chain uses TRBV11-2 with TRBJ1-2; 7 nucleotides line up with TRBD1. The V and J ends lost 1 base and 6 bases, in that order; junction bases with no gene match: 5. The CDR3 sequence is 14 residues long. Per the germline V gene, CDR1 is SGHAT and CDR2 is FQNNGV. Complete variable domain (other parts from reference TRBV11-2 and TRBJ1-2): EAGVAQSPRYKIIEKRQSVAFWCNPISGHATLYWYQQILGQGPKLLIQFQNNGVVDDSQLPKDRFSAERLKGVDSTLKIQPAKLEDSAVYLCASSLAGTVDGYTFGSGTRLTVV.

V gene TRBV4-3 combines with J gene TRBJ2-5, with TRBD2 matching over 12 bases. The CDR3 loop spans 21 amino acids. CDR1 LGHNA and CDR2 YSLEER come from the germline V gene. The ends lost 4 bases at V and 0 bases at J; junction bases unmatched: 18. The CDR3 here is CASSRRLDTSGGLPYQETQYF. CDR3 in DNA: TGCGCCAGCAGCCGACGCCTCGACACTAGCGGGGGGTTGCCGTACCAAGAGACCCAGTACTTC.

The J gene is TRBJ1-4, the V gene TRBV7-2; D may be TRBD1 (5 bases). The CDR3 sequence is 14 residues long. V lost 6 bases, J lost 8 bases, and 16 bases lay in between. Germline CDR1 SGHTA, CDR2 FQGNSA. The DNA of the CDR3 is TGTGCCAGCAGGTCGACAGCACTAAACGAAAAACTGTTTTTT. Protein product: CASRSTALNEKLFF.

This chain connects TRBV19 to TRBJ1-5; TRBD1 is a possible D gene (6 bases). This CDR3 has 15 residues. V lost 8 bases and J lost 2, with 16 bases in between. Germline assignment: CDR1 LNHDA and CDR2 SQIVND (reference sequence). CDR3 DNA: TGTGCCAGTGAGAGGGGGTCGTTTGGCAATCAGCCCCAGCATTTT. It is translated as CASERGSFGNQPQHF.

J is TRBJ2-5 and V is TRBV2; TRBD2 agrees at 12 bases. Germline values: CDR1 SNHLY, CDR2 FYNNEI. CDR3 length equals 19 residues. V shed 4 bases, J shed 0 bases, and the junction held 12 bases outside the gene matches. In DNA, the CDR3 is TGTGCCAGCAGTGTTCCGTCTAGCGGGGGGGATCTATACCAAGAGACCCAGTACTTC. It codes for CASSVPSSGGDLYQETQYF.

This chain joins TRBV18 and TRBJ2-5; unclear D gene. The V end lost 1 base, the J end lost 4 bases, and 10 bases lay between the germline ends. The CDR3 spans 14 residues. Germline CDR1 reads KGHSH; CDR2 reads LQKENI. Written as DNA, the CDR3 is TGTGCCAGCTCACCACTGGCAGTTGGAGAGACCCAGTACTTC. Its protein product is CASSPLAVGETQYF. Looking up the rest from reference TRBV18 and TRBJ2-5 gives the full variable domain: NAGVMQNPRHLVRRRGQEARLRCSPMKGHSHVYWYRQLPEEGLKFMVYLQKENIIDESGMPKERFSAEFPKEGPSILRIQQVVRGDSAAYFCASSPLAVGETQYFGPGTRLLVL.

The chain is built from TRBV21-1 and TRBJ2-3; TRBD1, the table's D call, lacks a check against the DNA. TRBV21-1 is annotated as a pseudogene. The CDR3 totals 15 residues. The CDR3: CASSKRTGRTDTQYF. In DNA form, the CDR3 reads TGTGCCAGCAGCAAAAGGACAGGGCGCACAGATACGCAGTATTTT.

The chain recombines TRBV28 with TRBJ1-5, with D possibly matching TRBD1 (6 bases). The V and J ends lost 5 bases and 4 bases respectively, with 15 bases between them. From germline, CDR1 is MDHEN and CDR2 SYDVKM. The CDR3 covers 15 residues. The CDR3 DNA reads TGTGCCAGCAGTCCCCCGGACAGAGATAATCAGCCCCAGCATTTT. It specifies CASSPPDRDNQPQHF.

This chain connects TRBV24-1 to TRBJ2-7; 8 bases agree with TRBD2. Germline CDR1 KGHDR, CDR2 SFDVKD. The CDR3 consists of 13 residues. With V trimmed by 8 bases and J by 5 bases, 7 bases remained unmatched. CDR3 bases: TGTGCCACCACCCGGGAGGGGCCCCACGAGCAGTACTTC. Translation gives CATTREGPHEQYF.

This chain's CDR3 is CASSPGEGGGEKLFF. The CDR3 DNA reads as TGTGCCAGCAGCCCCGGGGAAGGAGGCGGGGAAAAACTGTTTTTT. The chain recombines TRBV7-9 with TRBJ1-4, with D unresolved. Trimming shortened V by 5 bases and J by 8 bases, and 18 bases separated the two germline ends. The CDR3 extends over 15 amino acids. Germline V gene lookup returns CDR1 SEHNR and CDR2 FQNEAQ (reference sequence).

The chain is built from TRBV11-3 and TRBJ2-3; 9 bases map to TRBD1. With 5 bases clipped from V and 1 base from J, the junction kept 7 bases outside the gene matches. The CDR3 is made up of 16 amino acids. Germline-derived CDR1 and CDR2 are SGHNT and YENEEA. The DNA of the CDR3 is TGTGCCAGCAGCCTCCAGGGACAGGGCCGCACAGATACGCAGTATTTT. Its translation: CASSLQGQGRTDTQYF.

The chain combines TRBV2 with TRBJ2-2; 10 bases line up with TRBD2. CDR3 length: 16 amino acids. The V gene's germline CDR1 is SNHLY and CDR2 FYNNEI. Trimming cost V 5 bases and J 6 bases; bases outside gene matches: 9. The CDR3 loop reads CASSPRLAGAAGELFF. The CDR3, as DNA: TGTGCCAGCAGTCCCCGGCTAGCGGGAGCGGCCGGGGAGCTGTTTTTT.

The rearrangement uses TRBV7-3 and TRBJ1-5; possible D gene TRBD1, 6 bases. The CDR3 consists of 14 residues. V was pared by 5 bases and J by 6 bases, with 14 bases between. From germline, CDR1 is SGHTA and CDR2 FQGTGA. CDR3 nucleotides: TGTGCCAGCAGCATCCGGGACATAGGTCAGCCCCAGCATTTT. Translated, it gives CASSIRDIGQPQHF.

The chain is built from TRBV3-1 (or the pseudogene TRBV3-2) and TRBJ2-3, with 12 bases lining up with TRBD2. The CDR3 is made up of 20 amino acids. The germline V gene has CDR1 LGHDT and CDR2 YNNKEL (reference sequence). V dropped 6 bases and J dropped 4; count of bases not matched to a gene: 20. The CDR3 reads CASRGRRLAGASGGADTQYF. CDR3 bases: TGTGCCAGCAGGGGACGGAGACTAGCGGGGGCTTCGGGAGGCGCAGATACGCAGTATTTT.

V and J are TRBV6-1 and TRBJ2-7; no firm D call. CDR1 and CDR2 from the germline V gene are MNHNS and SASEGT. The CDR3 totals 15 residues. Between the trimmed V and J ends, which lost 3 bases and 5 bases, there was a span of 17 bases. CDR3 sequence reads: CASSEFGYNANEQYF. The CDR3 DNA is TGTGCCAGCAGTGAGTTCGGGTACAATGCCAACGAGCAGTACTTC.

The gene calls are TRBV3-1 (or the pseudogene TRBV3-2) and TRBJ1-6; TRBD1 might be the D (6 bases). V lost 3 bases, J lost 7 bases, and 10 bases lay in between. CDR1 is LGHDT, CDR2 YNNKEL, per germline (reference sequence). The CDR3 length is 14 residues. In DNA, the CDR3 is TGTGCCAGCAGCCAGGGACAAGCGAATTCACCCCTCCACTTT. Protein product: CASSQGQANSPLHF.

The CDR3 DNA reads TGTGCCAGTAGACTAGCGGGAGGAGATAAGGGGAATGAGCAGTTCTTC. Amino acid sequence: CASRLAGGDKGNEQFF. The V call is TRBV19, the J call TRBJ2-1; 12 bases are a match to TRBD2. The CDR3 sequence is 16 residues long. J gave up 7 bases and V 6 bases, and 10 bases lay outside the gene matches. Per the germline V gene, CDR1 is LNHDA and CDR2 is SQIVND (reference sequence).

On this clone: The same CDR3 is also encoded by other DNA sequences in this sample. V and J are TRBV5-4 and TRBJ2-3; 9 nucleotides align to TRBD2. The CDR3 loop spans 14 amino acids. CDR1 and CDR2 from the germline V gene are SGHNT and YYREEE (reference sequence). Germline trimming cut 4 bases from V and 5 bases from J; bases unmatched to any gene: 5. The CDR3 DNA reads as TGTGCCAGCAGCCTAAAAGCGGGAGGAGATACGCAGTATTTT. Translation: CASSLKAGGDTQYF.

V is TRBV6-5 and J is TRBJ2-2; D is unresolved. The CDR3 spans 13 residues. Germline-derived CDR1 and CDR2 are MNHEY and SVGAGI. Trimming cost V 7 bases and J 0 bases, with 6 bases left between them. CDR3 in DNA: TGTGCCAGCACCCAGTCGAACACCGGGGAGCTGTTTTTT. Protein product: CASTQSNTGELFF.

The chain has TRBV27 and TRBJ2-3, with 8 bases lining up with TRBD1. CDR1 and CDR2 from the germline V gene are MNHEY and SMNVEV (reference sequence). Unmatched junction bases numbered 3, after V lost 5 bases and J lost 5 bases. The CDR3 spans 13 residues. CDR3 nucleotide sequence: TGTGCCAGCAGTACGGACAGGGAAGATACGCAGTATTTT. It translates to CASSTDREDTQYF.

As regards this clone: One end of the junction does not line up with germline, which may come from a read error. The CDR3, as DNA: TGTGCCAGCAGCAACACAGGGGTTAGGAACTTC. Its protein product is CASSNTGVRNF. The chain couples TRBV5-4 to TRBJ2-5; TRBD1 matches 7 bases. CDR1 and CDR2 (germline): SGHNT, YYREEE (reference sequence). This CDR3 spans 11 amino acids.

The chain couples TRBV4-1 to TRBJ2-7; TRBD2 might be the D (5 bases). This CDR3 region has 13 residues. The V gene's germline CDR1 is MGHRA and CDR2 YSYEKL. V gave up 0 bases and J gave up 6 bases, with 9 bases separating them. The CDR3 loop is CASSQDPRGEQYF. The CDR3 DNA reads TGCGCCAGCAGCCAAGACCCACGGGGCGAGCAGTACTTC.